This is a list of T cell receptor beta chains from one sample in a study of control samples from healthy donors and cancer patients. Assay used: immunoSEQ multiplex PCR; TCRdb lists only in-frame clones, some missing. The table has 90,000 to 110,000 clones, over 75% seen once. The specimen was blood. These receptors originate from a human donor in good health. The donor label of this sample is uncertain. The CDR3 runs from the conserved cysteine through the conserved F or W. D genes are given only for firm matches.

D	V	J	CDR3
.	TRBV12-3/TRBV12-4	TRBJ2-2	CASRRVTGELFF
.	TRBV3-1/TRBV3-2	TRBJ1-6	CASSPRDGFNSPLHF
TRBD1	TRBV27	TRBJ2-1	CASSFLGQGGYNEQFF
TRBD1	TRBV11-2	TRBJ2-7	CASSFKTGGDYEQYF
TRBD2	TRBV28	TRBJ2-3	CASSLEVAGAYDTQYF
.	TRBV10-3	TRBJ1-1	CAIRRTENTEAFF
.	TRBV27	TRBJ1-6	CASRPNRDWNSPLHF
.	TRBV6-2/TRBV6-3	TRBJ1-2	CASSAFPYGYTF
.	TRBV9	TRBJ1-2	CASSLGGSYGYTF
TRBD1	TRBV5-5	TRBJ2-7	CASSLGRQGAREQYF
.	TRBV5-1	TRBJ2-7	CASSPDSLEQYF
.	TRBV4-3	TRBJ1-4	CASSQDSRGSEKLFF
TRBD1	TRBV5-1	TRBJ1-1	CASSSQGKTGSEAFF
.	TRBV10-3	TRBJ2-1	CAIKGSTYNEQFF
.	TRBV28	TRBJ1-6	CASSPWATGTLPYNSPLHF
.	TRBV30	TRBJ2-2	CAWRRKGSLTGELFF
.	TRBV14	TRBJ1-1	CASSLRGGLMNTEAFF
.	TRBV6-6	TRBJ1-5	CASSYTVGDAQPQHF
.	TRBV5-1	TRBJ2-1	CASSLVAGNEQFF
.	TRBV29-1	TRBJ1-3	CSVEDGGTANSGNTIYF
.	TRBV6-1	TRBJ1-2	CASSDEGFWNGYTF
TRBD2	TRBV11-2	TRBJ2-7	CASSLDWGSAGGTYEQYF
.	TRBV4-3	TRBJ2-1	CASSQDLGRNEQFF
.	TRBV29-1	TRBJ2-2	CSVVSNTGELFF
TRBD1	TRBV7-9	TRBJ1-2	CASSWTGGGYTF
.	TRBV10-1	TRBJ2-5	CASSDGGSKETQYF
.	TRBV14	TRBJ1-1	CASSQEVNTEAFF
.	TRBV11-2	TRBJ2-3	CASSPAPTDTQYF
.	TRBV30	TRBJ1-2	CAWSVRTANYGYTF
.	TRBV24-1	TRBJ1-1	CATYGGTGTEAFF
TRBD1	TRBV27	TRBJ1-6	CASSREGAGSPLHF
TRBD1	TRBV6-5	TRBJ2-5	CASSYSGTAGQETQYF
.	TRBV30	TRBJ2-2	CAWSGVSGELFF
TRBD2	TRBV5-1	TRBJ2-5	CASSSPSGGVETQYF
TRBD1	TRBV28	TRBJ1-4	CASSTGQDNEKLFF
TRBD1	TRBV7-9	TRBJ1-2	CASSSGQRFNTF
.	TRBV7-8	TRBJ1-1	CASSRDWNTEAFF
.	TRBV6-2/TRBV6-3	TRBJ1-2	CASSWSGRDGYTF
.	TRBV3-1/TRBV3-2	TRBJ2-1	CASSQLTGVRGSYNEQFF
.	TRBV21-1	TRBJ1-5	CASSKVVGTDVRGGEGQPQHF
TRBD1	TRBV6-2/TRBV6-3	TRBJ1-1	CASSYGPDRGWDTEAFF
.	TRBV28	TRBJ1-2	CASSLEGLRDYTF
.	TRBV6-5	TRBJ1-3	CASSYAGPYSGNTIYF
TRBD2	TRBV5-6	TRBJ2-3	CASSQAGTITDTQYF
.	TRBV6-5	TRBJ1-3	CASRWDAIYF